The 25 T cell receptor beta chains below were found in one sample sequenced in a study of cytomegalovirus exposure and HLA in healthy donors. PCR was performed using 60 Vbeta and 13 Jbeta primers. Assay used: immunoSEQ multiplex PCR; TCRdb lists only in-frame clones, some missing. Found here are 100,000 to 150,000 clones; the top ten clones hold 2% to 2.5%. Source material: PBMCs. The receptor source for this set is a man aged 40-49 years in good health and CMV-seronegative.

The chain couples TRBV27 to TRBJ1-2; perhaps TRBD1 as D (6 bases). The V gene lost 3 bases and the J gene lost 1 base, with 6 bases spanning the gap. The CDR3 totals 13 residues. The germline V gene encodes CDR1 MNHEY and CDR2 SMNVEV (reference sequence). CDR3 coding DNA: TGTGCCAGCAGTTTCAGGGGTAACTATGGCTACACCTTC. Its protein product is CASSFRGNYGYTF.

The CDR3 loop is CASSDRQGAGGELFF. The CDR3 nucleotides read TGTGCCAGCAGCGACCGACAGGGAGCGGGCGGGGAGCTGTTTTTT. The chain joins TRBV11-1 to TRBJ2-2, with a possible D match to TRBD1 (7 bases). The CDR3 extends over 15 amino acids. From germline, CDR1 is SGHAT and CDR2 FQDESV (reference sequence). V was clipped by 5 bases and J by 7 bases, with 17 bases between them.

The chain employs TRBV19 and TRBJ2-3; D gene unclear. CDR3 length equals 13 residues. Per the germline V gene, CDR1 is LNHDA and CDR2 is SQIVND (reference sequence). Trimming left V 8 bases short and J 6 bases short, with 15 bases between. As DNA, the CDR3 is TGTGCCAGTTGCCAAACTAATATGGATACGCAGTATTTT. This encodes CASCQTNMDTQYF.

The chain carries TRBV9 and TRBJ2-5; 14 positions match TRBD2. This CDR3 is 15 amino acids long. Germline assignment: CDR1 SGDLS and CDR2 YYNGEE. J was trimmed by 6 bases and V by 7 bases; bases with no gene match: 8. CDR3 amino acids: CASGGTSGSIKTQYF. In DNA form, the CDR3 reads TGTGCCAGCGGCGGGACTAGCGGGAGTATTAAGACCCAGTACTTC.

The chain combines TRBV12-1 with TRBJ2-7; the D call TRBD1 from the table was never checked on the DNA. TRBV12-1 is marked as a pseudogene. The CDR3 consists of 14 residues. CDR3 in DNA: TGTGCCAGCAGCTTTGGGACAGGGGGTTACGGGCAGTACTTC. The encoded protein is CASSFGTGGYGQYF.

This chain connects TRBV2 to TRBJ2-7, with D perhaps matching TRBD1 (6 bases). The CDR3 totals 14 residues. Germline V gene data show CDR1 as SNHLY and CDR2 as FYNNEI. The V end was cut by 7 bases, the J end by 7 bases, with 20 bases between. The CDR3 sequence: CASNPPSGVIEQYF. The CDR3 DNA reads as TGTGCCAGCAACCCACCCTCAGGGGTGATTGAGCAGTACTTC.

The V call is TRBV11-2, the J call TRBJ2-5; 11 nucleotides align to TRBD2. The CDR3 extends over 14 amino acids. V was pared by 5 bases and J by 3 bases, with 2 bases of the junction left unmatched. CDR1 and CDR2 from the germline V gene are SGHAT and FQNNGV. This chain's CDR3 is CASSPTSGKETQYF. In DNA form, the CDR3 reads TGTGCCAGCAGCCCGACTAGCGGGAAAGAGACCCAGTACTTC.

This chain connects TRBV6-5 to TRBJ2-5; 8 bases are a match to TRBD1. The junction had 3 bases not matched to a gene; V was cut back by 2 bases and J by 4 bases. The CDR3 sequence is 14 residues long. Germline loops: CDR1 MNHEY, CDR2 SVGAGI. DNA of the CDR3: TGTGCCAGCAGTTACCGGACAGGGAGAGAGACCCAGTACTTC. Its translation is CASSYRTGRETQYF.

The chain recombines TRBV7-8 with TRBJ2-7; 14 positions agree with TRBD2. CDR3 length: 18 residues. V lost 5 bases to trimming and J lost 1 base; unmatched junction nucleotides: 10. Per the germline V gene, CDR1 is SGHVS and CDR2 is FQNEAQ. CDR3 DNA: TGTGCCAGCAGCCAAGGGACTAGCGGGAGACCGGGGTCCTACGAGCAGTACTTC. This sequence encodes CASSQGTSGRPGSYEQYF.

The chain carries TRBV27 and TRBJ2-5; tentatively, D is TRBD2 (6 bases). V was cut by 5 bases and J by 5 bases, with 21 bases left in between. This CDR3 is 16 amino acids long. From germline, CDR1 is MNHEY and CDR2 SMNVEV (reference sequence). The CDR3 sequence is CASSVDYPTLHETQYF. The DNA for the CDR3 is TGTGCCAGCAGTGTGGACTACCCTACCCTCCACGAGACCCAGTACTTC.

The chain carries TRBV4-2 and TRBJ2-1, with 9 bases that match TRBD2. Per germline, CDR1 LGHNA and CDR2 YNFKEQ. J gave up 4 bases and V 3 bases, and 4 bases lay outside the gene matches. The CDR3 consists of 15 residues. The CDR3 sequence is CASSQREGRYNEQFF. The CDR3 region has the DNA TGTGCCAGCAGCCAGCGGGAGGGCCGGTACAATGAGCAGTTCTTC.

V is TRBV11-2 and J is TRBJ2-7, with 13 bases fitting TRBD2. The CDR3 has 16 amino acids. V lost 5 bases and J lost 3; bases outside the gene matches: 7. Germline V gene data show CDR1 as SGHAT and CDR2 as FQNNGV. The CDR3 coding sequence is TGTGCCAGCAGCCCCCGGACTAGCGGGGGTATCTACGAGCAGTACTTC. Its protein product is CASSPRTSGGIYEQYF.

The genes are TRBV6-5 and TRBJ2-1; perhaps TRBD2 as D (6 bases). This CDR3 region has 15 residues. Trimming cost V 2 bases and J 4 bases, with 12 bases left between them. Germline V CDR1 and CDR2: MNHEY, SVGAGI. The CDR3 reads CASSYVGGSYNEQFF. The CDR3 DNA reads TGTGCCAGCAGTTACGTTGGGGGGTCTTACAATGAGCAGTTCTTC.

This rearrangement joins TRBV5-4 to TRBJ1-3; tentative D call: TRBD1 (6 bases). Germline V gene lookup returns CDR1 SGHNT and CDR2 YYREEE (reference sequence). This CDR3 has 16 residues. V lost 0 bases and J lost 0, with 10 bases in between. The DNA of the CDR3 is TGTGCCAGCAGCTTGGAACAGGGCCTCTCTGGAAACACCATATATTTT. Residues: CASSLEQGLSGNTIYF.

The chain combines TRBV9 with TRBJ1-5, with D tentatively TRBD1 (5 bases). The germline V gene encodes CDR1 SGDLS and CDR2 YYNGEE. Deletions cut 7 bases from V and 0 bases from J, with 17 bases between. The CDR3 is 16 residues long. The CDR3: CASARGGTPSNQPQHF. The CDR3 bases are TGTGCCAGCGCGCGGGGCGGCACACCTAGCAATCAGCCCCAGCATTTT.

The chain combines TRBV6-6 with TRBJ2-7; 7 nucleotides align to TRBD1. V dropped 6 bases and J dropped 0; count of bases not matched to a gene: 5. The CDR3 spans 14 residues. Per the germline V gene, CDR1 is MNHNY and CDR2 is SVGAGI (reference sequence). In DNA form, the CDR3 reads TGTGCCAGCAGATGGACAGGCAGCTCCTACGAGCAGTACTTC. Protein sequence: CASRWTGSSYEQYF.

The chain carries TRBV18 and TRBJ1-4, with TRBD1 matching 9 bases. J lost 6 bases, V lost 4 bases, and 6 bases had no gene match. Germline CDR1 is KGHSH and CDR2 is LQKENI. The CDR3 loop spans 15 amino acids. The CDR3 loop reads CASSLVQGADEKLFF. Written as DNA, the CDR3 is TGTGCCAGCTCACTCGTACAGGGGGCTGATGAAAAACTGTTTTTT.

The rearrangement uses TRBV7-2 and TRBJ1-2, with TRBD1 matching 8 bases. The germline CDR1 and CDR2 sequences are SGHTA and FQGNSA. Trimming cost V 5 bases and J 4 bases; bases outside gene matches: 3. The CDR3 is 13 amino acids. CDR3 sequence (DNA): TGTGCCAGCAGCCCGGACAGGGTCTATGGCTACACCTTC. Translation gives CASSPDRVYGYTF.

The chain links TRBV29-1 to TRBJ2-7; D uncertain. Trimming stripped 5 bases from V and 0 bases from J, with 8 bases between. The CDR3 is 12 amino acids. Germline V lookup: CDR1 SQVTM, CDR2 ANQGSEA. The CDR3 DNA reads TGCAGCGTTCTCTGGAGCTCCTACGAGCAGTACTTC. Translation: CSVLWSSYEQYF.

The genes are TRBV5-1 and TRBJ2-1; D might be TRBD1 (6 bases). Germline values: CDR1 SGHRS, CDR2 YFSETQ. This CDR3 has 14 residues. V lost 2 bases to trimming and J lost 6 bases, with 12 bases between them. CDR3 nucleotide sequence: TGCGCCAGCAGCTTACTGACAGGTCCCAATGAGCAGTTCTTC. Its protein is CASSLLTGPNEQFF.

This chain links TRBV29-1 with TRBJ2-2, with 10 bases identical to TRBD1. There are 14 residues in the CDR3. J gave up 1 base and V 6 bases, and 2 bases lay outside the gene matches. The germline V gene has CDR1 SQVTM and CDR2 ANQGSEA. CDR3 DNA: TGCAGCGTCAGGACAGGGGGGAACACCGGGGAGCTGTTTTTT. Translated, it gives CSVRTGGNTGELFF.

The V and J genes are TRBV13 and TRBJ1-4; 7 nucleotides agree with TRBD1. The CDR3 is made up of 14 amino acids. Trimming removed 5 bases from V and 6 bases from J; junction bases left unmatched: 6. Germline-derived CDR1 and CDR2 are PRHDT and FYEKMQ (reference sequence). This chain's CDR3 is CASSEGAGDEKLFF. CDR3 DNA: TGTGCCAGCAGCGAGGGGGCTGGAGATGAAAAACTGTTTTTT.

This chain connects TRBV10-3 to TRBJ2-4; TRBD2 agrees at 7 bases. This CDR3 spans 15 amino acids. The germline V gene encodes CDR1 ENHRY and CDR2 SYGVKD. V lost 10 bases and J lost 0; bases outside the gene matches: 9. The DNA of the CDR3 is TGTGCCAGCCGGGGGGACGGTGAAGCCAAAAACATTCAGTACTTC. Its protein is CASRGDGEAKNIQYF.

The chain joins TRBV11-2 to TRBJ1-2; D is unclear. CDR3 length equals 11 residues. The V gene's germline CDR1 is SGHAT and CDR2 FQNNGV. Trimming stripped 5 bases from V and 1 base from J, with 2 bases between. DNA of the CDR3: TGTGCCAGCAGCCGTAACTATGGCTACACCTTC. It specifies CASSRNYGYTF.

V and J are TRBV9 and TRBJ1-2; 10 bases fit TRBD1. Germline CDR1 reads SGDLS; CDR2 reads YYNGEE. V lost 0 bases to trimming and J lost 7 bases; unmatched junction nucleotides: 9. This CDR3 region has 16 residues. CDR3 amino acids: CASSVAPDRGQAGYTF. CDR3 DNA sequence: TGTGCCAGCAGCGTAGCCCCCGACAGGGGGCAAGCTGGCTACACCTTC. The full variable domain, rest sourced from reference TRBV9 and TRBJ1-2, is DSGVTQTPKHLITATGQRVTLRCSPRSGDLSVYWYQQSLDQGLQFLIQYYNGEERAKGNILERFSAQQFPDLHSELNLSSLELGDSALYFCASSVAPDRGQAGYTFGSGTRLTVV.